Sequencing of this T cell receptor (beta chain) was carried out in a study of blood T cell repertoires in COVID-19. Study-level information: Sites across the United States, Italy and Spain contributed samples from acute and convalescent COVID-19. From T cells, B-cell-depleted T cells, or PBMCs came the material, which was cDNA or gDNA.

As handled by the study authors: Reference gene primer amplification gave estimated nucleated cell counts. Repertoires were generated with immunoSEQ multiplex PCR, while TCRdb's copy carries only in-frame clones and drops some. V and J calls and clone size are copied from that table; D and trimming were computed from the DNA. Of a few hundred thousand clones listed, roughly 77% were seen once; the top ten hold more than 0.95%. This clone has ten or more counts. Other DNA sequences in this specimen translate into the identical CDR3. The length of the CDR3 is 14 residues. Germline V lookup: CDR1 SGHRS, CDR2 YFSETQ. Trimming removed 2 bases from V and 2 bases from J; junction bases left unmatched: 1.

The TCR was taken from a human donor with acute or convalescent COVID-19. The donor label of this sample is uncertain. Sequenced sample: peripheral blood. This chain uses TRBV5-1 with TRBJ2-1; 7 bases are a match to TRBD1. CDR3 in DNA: TGCGCCAGCAGCTTCCAGGGGGCCTACAATGAGCAGTTCTTC. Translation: CASSFQGAYNEQFF.